Ten or more counts support the clone carrying this TCR beta chain. Beta-chain TCR CDR3 regions were amplified from RNA transcripts. RT-PCR was first run with HTBI primers, then multiplex PCR in a second round. One entry per CDR3 protein, called by TCRdb with MiXCR from the multiplex PCR reads. The sample yields 150,000 to 200,000 distinct CDR3 sequences, roughly two fifths seen once. Between the trimmed V and J ends, which lost 0 bases and 7 bases, there was a span of 6 bases. The CDR3 extends over 13 amino acids. Germline V gives CDR1 SGHNT, CDR2 YENEEA. This sample is part of a study of Graves' ophthalmopathy and Graves' hyperthyroidism.

This clonotype was obtained from a man in his thirties or forties with Graves' ophthalmopathy. Input material: peripheral blood. This chain links TRBV11-3 with TRBJ2-2; D gene unclear. The CDR3 reads CASSLEWSGELFF. The CDR3 coding sequence is TGTGCCAGCAGCTTAGAATGGAGCGGGGAGCTGTTTTTT.